The clone carrying this T cell receptor (beta chain) was found a few times. Through a sample-barcoded 5' primer and a J-beta primer mix, a second PCR was run for roughly 7 to 11 cycles. MiXCR was run by TCRdb on the 5' RACE reads, yielding one entry per CDR3 protein. The data show about 510,000 distinct CDR3 sequences, approximately 26% seen once. CDR1 and CDR2 (germline): MNHEY, SMNVEV (reference sequence). CDR3 length: 12 amino acids. The V gene lost 3 bases and the J gene lost 6 bases, with 6 bases spanning the gap. These data are taken from a study of blood T cells in healthy people across ages. This sample also appeared in a second study, on T cells of mothers and their children.

The sequenced sample consisted of blood. The receptor comes from a boy aged 2 to 9 in good health. This chain connects TRBV27 to TRBJ2-1, with D possibly TRBD1 on 5 matching bases. CDR3 in DNA: TGTGCCAGCAGTTTGGGGCCCAATGAGCAGTTCTTC. Translated: CASSLGPNEQFF.